The entry below describes one T cell receptor beta chain. Which antigen it targets is not known. The data stem from a study of T cell responses to AZD1222 COVID-19 vaccine (dated by TCRdb to the early 2020s). General notes on the study: A total of about 250 trial participants underwent TCR sequencing, of whom about 210 had received two doses of AZD1222 and 26 had received two doses of the MenACWY control vaccine. Enrollment into the trials was organized by age into subgroups of 18-55, 56-69 and 70-plus years, and those subgroups contained approximately 160, 26 and 62 TCR-sequenced participants, respectively. The research as a whole found: The 56-69-year group was small, and its depth increase did not reach significance, likely because of low power. After two AZD1222 doses, spike-specific TCR breadth and depth were significantly higher than at day 0 and than in MenACWY recipients. Participants were mostly white British, with more females than males. The authors suggested clonal diversity may have been underestimated. Nearly half of unique spike-specific TCRs reportedly recognized epitopes outside regions mutated in the B.1.351 and B.1.1.7 variants. Because no samples from the day 14 peak response were available, repertoires could be characterized only after the peak T cell response. The whole spike protein was spanned by vaccine-associated CD4 TCRs, and dominant responses were seen in regions 160-218 and 743-854. Conclusions about previously exposed vaccinees are limited because only five to seven AZD1222 recipients were SARS-CoV-2 seropositive at baseline.

Read against the paper, the sample's time point label means: baseline before first vaccination. Vaccinee samples came from UK trials COV001 and COV002, including a single-blind randomized controlled phase 2/3 trial of AZD1222 (ChAdOx1 nCoV-19) in healthy adults. For TCRbeta chain sequencing, PBMC samples from trial participants were taken at day 0 and at day 28 after the second dose. The CDR3 regions of human TCRbeta chains were analyzed by immunosequencing. Under the source paper's analysis protocol: TCRs in the repertoires were matched against a reference library of SARS-CoV-2-specific TCRs that had been generated with the MIRA antigen-specificity platform. Breadth was defined as the fraction of unique TCRs that were SARS-CoV-2-associated. Depth was defined as the fraction of total T cells that were SARS-CoV-2-associated. Using the MIRA data, every spike-specific TCR was mapped to the spike region that the TCR reacted to and assigned to either a CD4 or a CD8 class. Log10-transformed breadth and depth values were compared by one-way ANOVA with Sidak's multiple comparisons tests. The source is immuneACCESS, and TCRdb retained only in-frame sequences with V and J called. Part of the clones is not carried over; for the studies checked, unresolved V genes explain less than half of this, and the remainder is unexplained. Clone size and V and J calls were adopted from that table, with D and trimming inferred from the DNA. The sample table includes over 140,000 clones. The ten largest clones represent 2% to 2.5% of the sample.

V was cut back by 5 bases and J by 4 bases, leaving a gap of 10 bases between them. CDR1 MRHNA and CDR2 SNTAGT were looked up in the germline V gene. Reading from cysteine to phenylalanine, the CDR3 counts 13 amino acids. Only the CDR3 DNA is retained, 39 bases long and in frame from the first base. Rearrangement joined TRBV6-4 to TRBJ2-3, with a weak D call of TRBD1 (5 bases match). Sequences were obtained from peripheral blood. This TCR came from an adult in good health. The nucleotide sequence reads TGTGCCAGCAGTCCACAGGACGCAGATACGCAGTATTTT. This sequence encodes CASSPQDADTQYF.